This TCR beta chain was recorded in a study of T cells in Graves' hyperthyroidism and ophthalmopathy. The CDR3 regions of TCR beta were amplified from RNA transcripts. A first-round RT-PCR of the TCR CDR3 used the HTBI primer set. TCRdb independently ran MiXCR on the multiplex PCR reads; one entry per CDR3 protein. There are 400,000 to 450,000 distinct CDR3 sequences in the sample; approximately 14% occur only once, and under 15% lies in the top ten. This clonotype was found many times. V was cut by 8 bases and J by 5 bases, with 15 bases left in between. The CDR3 spans 13 residues. The germline CDR1 and CDR2 sequences are MNHEY and SVGAGI.

This sequence joins TRBV6-5 and TRBJ1-2; TRBD1 might be the D (6 bases). The clonotype comes from a man between 18 and 29 years old with Graves' ophthalmopathy. The sequenced sample consisted of blood. DNA of the CDR3: TGTGCCAGCTTTCCGGACAGTCATTATGGCTACACCTTC. Its protein is CASFPDSHYGYTF.